This T cell receptor (beta chain) was documented in a study of T-cell memory formation after mild COVID-19. Findings of the study overall: Proof of SARS-CoV-2 specificity was absent for the second-wave clones that crested on day 37.

There are many counts of this clonotype. The antigen is unknown. This CDR3 contains 14 residues. The V gene lost 2 bases and the J gene lost 8 bases, with 12 bases spanning the gap. CDR1 is MNHEY and CDR2 is SVGEGT in the germline V gene. One entry per CDR3 protein, called by TCRdb with MiXCR from the 5' RACE reads. This sample has 250,000 to 300,000 distinct CDR3 sequences, with more than 15% found just once. The specimen was PBMCs or a T cell subset sorted from them (not recorded which). The J gene is TRBJ2-2, the V gene TRBV6-2 or TRBV6-3; D remains ambiguous. The receptor was derived from a young man who had mild COVID-19 (a few samples of this study predate the infection). Cell type and time point are not known. The chain's CDR3 is CASSYVARRGELFF. CDR3 DNA: TGTGCCAGCAGTTACGTGGCCCGCAGAGGGGAGCTGTTTTTT.